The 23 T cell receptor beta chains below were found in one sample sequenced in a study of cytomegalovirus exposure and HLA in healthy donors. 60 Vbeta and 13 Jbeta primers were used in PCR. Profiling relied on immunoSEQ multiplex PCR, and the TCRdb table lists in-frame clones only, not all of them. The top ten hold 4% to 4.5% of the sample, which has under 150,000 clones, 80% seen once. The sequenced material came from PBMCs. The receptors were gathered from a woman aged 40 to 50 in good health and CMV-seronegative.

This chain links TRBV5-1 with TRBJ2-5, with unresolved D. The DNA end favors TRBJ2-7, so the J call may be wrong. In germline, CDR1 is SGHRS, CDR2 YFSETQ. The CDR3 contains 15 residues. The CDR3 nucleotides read TGCGCCAGCAGCTTGAAGCCCGAGAGGTCCTACGAGCAGTACTTC. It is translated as CASSLKPERSYEQYF.

The CDR3 region is CASSLEQGAISPLHF. The CDR3 region has the DNA TGTGCCAGCAGTTTGGAACAGGGGGCTATATCGCCCCTCCACTTT. The chain joins TRBV27 to TRBJ1-6, with 9 nucleotides matching TRBD1. V lost 3 bases to trimming and J lost 13 bases; unmatched junction nucleotides: 10. Germline CDR1 and CDR2: MNHEY and SMNVEV (reference sequence). CDR3 length: 15 amino acids.

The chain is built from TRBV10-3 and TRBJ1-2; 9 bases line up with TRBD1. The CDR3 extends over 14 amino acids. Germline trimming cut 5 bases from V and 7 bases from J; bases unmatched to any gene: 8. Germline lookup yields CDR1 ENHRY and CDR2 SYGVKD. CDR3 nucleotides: TGTGCCATCAGTCCACCTGACAGGGGGGGTGGCTACACCTTC. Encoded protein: CAISPPDRGGGYTF.

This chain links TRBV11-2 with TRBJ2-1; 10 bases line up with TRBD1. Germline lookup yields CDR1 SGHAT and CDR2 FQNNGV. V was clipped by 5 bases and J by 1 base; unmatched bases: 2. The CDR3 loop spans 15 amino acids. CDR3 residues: CASSRTGGSYNEQFF. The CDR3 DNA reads TGTGCCAGCAGCAGGACAGGGGGGTCCTACAATGAGCAGTTCTTC.

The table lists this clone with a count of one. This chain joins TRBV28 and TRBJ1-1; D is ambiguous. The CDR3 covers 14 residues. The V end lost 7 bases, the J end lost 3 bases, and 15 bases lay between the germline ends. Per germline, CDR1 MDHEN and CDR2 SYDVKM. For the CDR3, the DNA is TGTGCCAGCAACCTGGTGGGGAGGGACACTGAAGCTTTCTTT. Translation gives CASNLVGRDTEAFF.

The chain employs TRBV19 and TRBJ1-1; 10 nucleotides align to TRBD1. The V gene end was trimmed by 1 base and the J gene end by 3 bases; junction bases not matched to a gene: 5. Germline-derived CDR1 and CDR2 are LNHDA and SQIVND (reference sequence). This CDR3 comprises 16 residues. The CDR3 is CASSIGQGALYTEAFF. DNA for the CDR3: TGTGCCAGTAGTATAGGACAGGGGGCGTTGTACACTGAAGCTTTCTTT.

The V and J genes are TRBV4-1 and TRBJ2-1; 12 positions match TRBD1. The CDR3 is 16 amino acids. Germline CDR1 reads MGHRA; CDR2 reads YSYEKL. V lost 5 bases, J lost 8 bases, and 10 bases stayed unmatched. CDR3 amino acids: CASSGLPGQGAYEQFF. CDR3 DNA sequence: TGCGCCAGCAGCGGACTCCCGGGACAGGGGGCCTATGAGCAGTTCTTC.

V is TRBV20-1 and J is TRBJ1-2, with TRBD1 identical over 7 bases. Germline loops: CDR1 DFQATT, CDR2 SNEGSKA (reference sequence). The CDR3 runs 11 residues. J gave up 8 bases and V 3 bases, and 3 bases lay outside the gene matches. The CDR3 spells CSARGTEGYTF. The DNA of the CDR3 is TGCAGTGCTAGGGGGACAGAAGGCTACACCTTC.

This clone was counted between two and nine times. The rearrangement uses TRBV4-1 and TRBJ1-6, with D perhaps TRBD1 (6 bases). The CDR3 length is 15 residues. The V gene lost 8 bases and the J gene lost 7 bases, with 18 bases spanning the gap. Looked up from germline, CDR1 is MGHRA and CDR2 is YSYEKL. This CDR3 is CASSRAGARNSPLHF. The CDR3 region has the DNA TGCGCCAGCTCAAGAGCGGGGGCGAGGAATTCACCCCTCCACTTT.

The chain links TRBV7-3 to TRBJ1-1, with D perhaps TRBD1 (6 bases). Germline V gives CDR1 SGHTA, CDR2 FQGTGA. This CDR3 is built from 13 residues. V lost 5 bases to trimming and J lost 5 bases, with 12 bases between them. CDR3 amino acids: CASSTDRYTEAFF. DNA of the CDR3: TGTGCCAGCAGCACAGACAGGTATACTGAAGCTTTCTTT.

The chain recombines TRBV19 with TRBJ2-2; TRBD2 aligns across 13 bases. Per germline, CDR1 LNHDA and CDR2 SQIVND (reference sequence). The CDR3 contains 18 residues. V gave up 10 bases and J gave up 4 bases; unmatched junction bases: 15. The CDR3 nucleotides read TGTGCCACCAAGCCCCACGGACTAGCGGGAGTCGTCACCGGGGAGCTGTTTTTT. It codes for CATKPHGLAGVVTGELFF. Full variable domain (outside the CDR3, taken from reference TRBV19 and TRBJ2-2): DGGITQSPKYLFRKEGQNVTLSCEQNLNHDAMYWYRQDPGQGLRLIYYSQIVNDFQKGDIAEGYSVSREKKESFPLTVTSAQKNPTAFYLCATKPHGLAGVVTGELFFGEGSRLTVL.

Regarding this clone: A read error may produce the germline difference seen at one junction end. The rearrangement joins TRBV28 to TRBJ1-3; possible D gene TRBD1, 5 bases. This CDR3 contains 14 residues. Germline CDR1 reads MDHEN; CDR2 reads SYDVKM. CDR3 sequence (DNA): TGTGCCAGCAGTTCGACCGGGACTCCAGAATTAGGGGATTTT. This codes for CASSSTGTPELGDF.

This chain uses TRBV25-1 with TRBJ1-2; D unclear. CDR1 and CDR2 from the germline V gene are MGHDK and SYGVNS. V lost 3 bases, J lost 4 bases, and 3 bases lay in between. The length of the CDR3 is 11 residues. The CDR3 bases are TGTGCCAGCAGTGAGGCCTATGGCTACACCTTC. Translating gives CASSEAYGYTF.

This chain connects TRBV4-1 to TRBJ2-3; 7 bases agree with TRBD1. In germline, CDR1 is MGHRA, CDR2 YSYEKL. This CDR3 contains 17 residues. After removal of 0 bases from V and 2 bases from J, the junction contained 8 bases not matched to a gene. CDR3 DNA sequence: TGCGCCAGCAGCCAAGAACCCTCGGGACAGCCCACAGATACGCAGTATTTT. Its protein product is CASSQEPSGQPTDTQYF.

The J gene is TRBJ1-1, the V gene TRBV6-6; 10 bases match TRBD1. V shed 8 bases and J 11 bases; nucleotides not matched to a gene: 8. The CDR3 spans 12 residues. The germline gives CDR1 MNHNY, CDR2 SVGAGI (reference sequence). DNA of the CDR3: TGTGCCAGCGGGGGACAGGGGTGTGGGGCTTTCTTT. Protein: CASGGQGCGAFF.

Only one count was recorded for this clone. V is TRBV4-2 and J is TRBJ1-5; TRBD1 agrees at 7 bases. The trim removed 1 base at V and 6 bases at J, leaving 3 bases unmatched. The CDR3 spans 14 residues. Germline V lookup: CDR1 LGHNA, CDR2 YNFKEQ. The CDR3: CASSQVQGFQPQHF. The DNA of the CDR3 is TGTGCCAGCAGCCAAGTACAGGGGTTTCAGCCCCAGCATTTT.

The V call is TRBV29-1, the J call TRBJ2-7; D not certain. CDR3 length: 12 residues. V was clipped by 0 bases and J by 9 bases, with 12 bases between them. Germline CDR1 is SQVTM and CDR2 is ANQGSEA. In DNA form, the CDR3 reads TGCAGCGTTGAAGATAGGCCGGGTGGGCAGTACTTC. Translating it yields CSVEDRPGGQYF.

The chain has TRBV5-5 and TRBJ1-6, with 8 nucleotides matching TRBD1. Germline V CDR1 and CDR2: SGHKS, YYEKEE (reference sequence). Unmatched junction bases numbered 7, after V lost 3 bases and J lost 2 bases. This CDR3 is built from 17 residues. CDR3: CASSSRTGSPYNSPLHF. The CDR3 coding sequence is TGTGCCAGCAGCTCGCGGACAGGGTCTCCCTATAATTCACCCCTCCACTTT.

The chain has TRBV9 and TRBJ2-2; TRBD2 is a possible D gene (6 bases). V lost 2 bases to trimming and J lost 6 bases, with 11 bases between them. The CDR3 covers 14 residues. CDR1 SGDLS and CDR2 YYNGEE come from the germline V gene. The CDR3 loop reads CASSVTRDSGELFF. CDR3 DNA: TGTGCCAGCAGCGTGACAAGGGACTCCGGGGAGCTGTTTTTT.

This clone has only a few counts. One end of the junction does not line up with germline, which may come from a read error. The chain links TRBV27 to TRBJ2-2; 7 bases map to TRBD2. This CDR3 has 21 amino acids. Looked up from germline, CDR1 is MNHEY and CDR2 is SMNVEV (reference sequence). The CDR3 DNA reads TGTGCCAGCAGCTTATTAATGTGGCAGGTCCCCGGAGGGAGGGCCGCCGGGGAGCTGTTTTTT. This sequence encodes CASSLLMWQVPGGRAAGELFF.

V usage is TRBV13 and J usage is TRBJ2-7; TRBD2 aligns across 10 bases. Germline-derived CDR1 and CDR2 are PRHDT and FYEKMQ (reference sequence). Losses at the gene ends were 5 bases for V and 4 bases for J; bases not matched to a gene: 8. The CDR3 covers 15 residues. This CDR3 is CASSPRTSGPYEQYF. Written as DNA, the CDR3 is TGTGCCAGCAGCCCCCGGACTAGCGGACCTTACGAGCAGTACTTC.

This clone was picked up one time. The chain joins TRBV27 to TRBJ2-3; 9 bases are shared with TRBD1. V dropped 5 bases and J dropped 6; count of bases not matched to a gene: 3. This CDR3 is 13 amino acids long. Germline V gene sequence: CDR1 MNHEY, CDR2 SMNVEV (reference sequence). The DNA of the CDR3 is TGTGCCAGCAGTGCCGACAGGGGGGATACGCAGTATTTT. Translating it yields CASSADRGDTQYF.

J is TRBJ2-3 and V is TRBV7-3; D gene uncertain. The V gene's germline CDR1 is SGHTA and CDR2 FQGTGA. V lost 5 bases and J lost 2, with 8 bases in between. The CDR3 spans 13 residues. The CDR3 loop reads CASSPLITDTQYF. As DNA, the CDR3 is TGTGCCAGCAGCCCTCTAATCACAGATACGCAGTATTTT.